The TCR beta chain described here comes from a study of cytomegalovirus exposure and HLA in healthy donors. The overall study: In a later analysis, it was reported that the approximately 120 validation repertoires had been produced on the same platform as the 666 repertoires belonging to the first cohort. Study observations and caveats: The TCR clusters that emerged in the first cohort tended, a later analysis found, to co-occur in the roughly 110 validation repertoires.

Assay: immunoSEQ multiplex PCR; the TCRdb copy retains only in-frame clones and omits some. The sample lists some 190,000 clones; roughly 83% were seen once. Concerning this clone itself: Its antigen remains unknown.

V gave up 4 bases and J gave up 7 bases, with 16 bases separating them. This CDR3 is built from 15 residues. Germline V lookup: CDR1 MGHRA, CDR2 YSYEKL. The receptor was derived from a woman under 30 in good health and CMV-seronegative. The source material was PBMCs. The chain has TRBV4-1 and TRBJ1-4; D gene uncertain. The CDR3 DNA reads TGCGCCAGCAGCCCCCGGAGTTGGGTTAGTGAAAAACTGTTTTTT. Its translation: CASSPRSWVSEKLFF.